This T cell receptor beta chain appears in the sequencing data of a study of T cell repertoires in cytomegalovirus infection. Study overall: Through public TCR beta signatures, both CMV infection and matching HLA type were indicated. Study-level points and caveats: Dominating the ex vivo response were TCR beta clonotypes that were CMV-specific and HLA-C-restricted.

The sample holds many counts of this clonotype. Its cognate antigen is unknown. From the reads, TCRdb called clonotypes with MiXCR, one entry per CDR3 protein. There are about 460,000 distinct CDR3 sequences in the sample; around 10% occur only once, and roughly 10% lies in the top ten. The CDR3 runs to 14 residues. V dropped 7 bases and J dropped 6; count of bases not matched to a gene: 6. Looked up from germline, CDR1 is SNHLY and CDR2 is FYNNEI. The sequence derives from a human donor in good health (CMV status not recorded). Some clones in this sample may be carry-over from other donors' samples. Input material: PBMCs. This chain joins TRBV2 and TRBJ1-6; TRBD1 aligns across 7 bases. CDR3 bases: TGTGCCAGCAATAGGGGGCAAAGTAATTCACCCCTCCACTTT. The encoded protein is CASNRGQSNSPLHF.